The rows below give T cell receptor beta chains drawn from one sample of a study of T cells in Graves' hyperthyroidism and ophthalmopathy. One entry per CDR3 protein results from TCRdb running MiXCR on the multiplex PCR reads. The sample comprises over 200,000 distinct CDR3 sequences, more than 12% of which are singletons, and more than 10% rests with the top ten. Sequencing was performed on blood. These receptors were collected from a woman aged 35 to 49 with Graves' hyperthyroidism that later progressed to Graves' ophthalmopathy. CDR3s include the opening cysteine and the closing phenylalanine or tryptophan. A D gene is named only where the DNA matches it firmly. Not all rows give a size; the values are once, few, many and, for expanded clones, a class.

J: TRBJ2-7
length: 14
V: TRBV18
size: many
D: TRBD2
DNA: TGTGCCAGCTCACCAACCGGGGGGAACTACGAGCAGTACTTC
CDR3: CASSPTGGNYEQYF

J: TRBJ2-3
length: 12
V: TRBV12-3/TRBV12-4
size: few
D: .
DNA: TGTACCAGCAGTTTTGGGGCAGATACGCAGTATTTT
CDR3: CTSSFGADTQYF

J: TRBJ2-7
length: 14
V: TRBV7-6
size: few
D: .
DNA: TGTGCCAGCAGCTCACAGAGACACAACCTTAAGCAGTACTTC
CDR3: CASSSQRHNLKQYF

J: TRBJ2-1
length: 16
V: TRBV19
size: .
D: TRBD2
DNA: TGTGCCAGTACCAACCTAGCGGGAGTCGCCTACAATGAGCAGTTCTTC
CDR3: CASTNLAGVAYNEQFF

J: TRBJ2-2
length: 15
V: TRBV10-2
size: many
D: TRBD2
DNA: TGCGCCAGCAGTGATTTTGGGAGGGCCTCCGGGGAGCTGTTTTTT
CDR3: CASSDFGRASGELFF

J: TRBJ1-5
length: 14
V: TRBV20-1
size: many
D: .
DNA: TGCAGTGCTAGAATCTGGACGGAGAATCAGCCCCAGCATTTT
CDR3: CSARIWTENQPQHF

J: TRBJ2-5
length: 15
V: TRBV15
size: many
D: .
DNA: TGTGCCACCAGCAGAGATCGACACTTCCAAGAGACCCAGTACTTC
CDR3: CATSRDRHFQETQYF

J: TRBJ2-1
length: 15
V: TRBV28
size: many
D: TRBD1
DNA: TGTGCCAGCTTGGACAGGGGGAGCTCCTACAATGAGCAGCTCTTC
CDR3: CASLDRGSSYNEQLF

J: TRBJ2-1
length: 15
V: TRBV9
size: many
D: .
DNA: TGTGCCAGCAGCGTTGATCTTGCACCCCGTGGTGAGCAGTTCTTC
CDR3: CASSVDLAPRGEQFF

J: TRBJ1-4
length: 14
V: TRBV12-3/TRBV12-4
size: .
D: .
DNA: TGTGCCAGCAGTCAGGCCGGGACACCCGAAAAGCTGTGTTTT
CDR3: CASSQAGTPEKLCF

J: TRBJ2-7
length: 14
V: TRBV5-1
size: many
D: .
DNA: TGCGCCAGCAGCTCCGGGGGAACCCCCTACGAGCAGTACTTC
CDR3: CASSSGGTPYEQYF

J: TRBJ2-6
length: 17
V: TRBV19
size: many
D: TRBD1
DNA: TGTGCCAGTAGTATTAGAGGGGACAGCTCTGGGGCCAACGTCCTGACTTTC
CDR3: CASSIRGDSSGANVLTF

J: TRBJ1-2
length: 14
V: TRBV18
size: many
D: .
DNA: TGTGCCAGCTCACGTGGTCGGCAGAGAAGTGGCTACACCTTC
CDR3: CASSRGRQRSGYTF

J: TRBJ1-1
length: 15
V: TRBV28
size: many
D: .
DNA: TGTGCCAGCAGTGCACCAGGGGATGGGAACACTGAAGCTTTCTTT
CDR3: CASSAPGDGNTEAFF

J: TRBJ2-2
length: 15
V: TRBV7-6
size: many
D: .
DNA: TGTGCCAGCAGCTTAGCGACTGGATCCACCGGGGAGCTGTTTTTT
CDR3: CASSLATGSTGELFF

J: TRBJ2-5
length: 15
V: TRBV5-1
size: many
D: TRBD1
DNA: TGCGCCAGCAGCACCTACAGGGGGCGGACGGAGACCCAGTACTTC
CDR3: CASSTYRGRTETQYF

J: TRBJ2-4
length: 20
V: TRBV28
size: many
D: TRBD2
DNA: TGTGCCAGCAGTTTATTCGGGATAGCGGGAGCTTCTCAGCCCAAAAACATTCAGTACTTC
CDR3: CASSLFGIAGASQPKNIQYF

J: TRBJ2-2
length: 15
V: TRBV6-1
size: few
D: .
DNA: TGTGCCAGCAGTTGGGGCGGGAAAAACACCGGGGAGCTGTTTTTT
CDR3: CASSWGGKNTGELFF

J: TRBJ1-1
length: 16
V: TRBV11-2
size: many
D: .
DNA: TGTGCCAGCAGCTTAGTGAGGTATGGGGCGAACACTGAAGCTTTCTTT
CDR3: CASSLVRYGANTEAFF

J: TRBJ2-5
length: 13
V: TRBV7-6
size: .
D: .
DNA: TGTGCCAGCAGCTTATCGGATTGGGAGACCCAGTACTTC
CDR3: CASSLSDWETQYF

J: TRBJ1-5
length: 15
V: TRBV4-1
size: .
D: .
DNA: TGCGCCAGCAGCCAGCCGGACATAAGCAATCAGCCCCAGCATTTT
CDR3: CASSQPDISNQPQHF

J: TRBJ1-2
length: 11
V: TRBV30
size: .
D: .
DNA: TGTGCCTGGAGCGTCCTGGGAGGCTACACCTTC
CDR3: CAWSVLGGYTF

J: TRBJ2-7
length: 12
V: TRBV20-1
size: .
D: .
DNA: TGCAGTGCTAGAGATCTAAACTACGAGCAGTACTTC
CDR3: CSARDLNYEQYF

J: TRBJ2-7
length: 10
V: TRBV30
size: few
D: .
DNA: TGTGCCCCCCAAGGCTACGAGCAGTACTTC
CDR3: CAPQGYEQYF

J: TRBJ1-5
length: 14
V: TRBV24-1
size: many
D: .
DNA: TGTGCCACCAGTGAGGAGGGGAGCTATCAGCCCCAGCATTTT
CDR3: CATSEEGSYQPQHF

J: TRBJ2-5
length: 15
V: TRBV18
size: many
D: TRBD1
DNA: TGTGCCAGCTCACCACTAGGACAGGGTCGGGAGACCCAGTACTTC
CDR3: CASSPLGQGRETQYF

J: TRBJ2-7
length: 16
V: TRBV30
size: many
D: TRBD2
DNA: TGTGCCTGGAGAGGAACTAGCGGGGTACTGTCCTACGAGCAGTACTTC
CDR3: CAWRGTSGVLSYEQYF

J: TRBJ1-1
length: 14
V: TRBV6-1
size: many
D: .
DNA: TGTGCCAGCAGGGCCCGCGGGGCGAGGACTGAAGCTTTCTTT
CDR3: CASRARGARTEAFF

J: TRBJ2-1
length: 13
V: TRBV2
size: .
D: TRBD2
DNA: TGTGCCAGCCTAAGGGAGGGACTAGCGGCTGATTTCTTC
CDR3: CASLREGLAADFF

J: TRBJ2-6
length: 14
V: TRBV11-2
size: many
D: .
DNA: TGTGCCAGCAGCTTAGTCTCTGGGGCCAACGTCCTGACTTTC
CDR3: CASSLVSGANVLTF

J: TRBJ2-1
length: 17
V: TRBV28
size: many
D: .
DNA: TGTGCCAGCAGTTTATTGGGTTACCGAGGGCCGGACAATGAGCAGTTCTTC
CDR3: CASSLLGYRGPDNEQFF

J: TRBJ2-1
length: 14
V: TRBV7-8
size: .
D: TRBD2
DNA: TGTGCCAGCAGCCTCTCAAGCGGGAGGGGAAGGCAGTTCTTC
CDR3: CASSLSSGRGRQFF

J: TRBJ1-6
length: 13
V: TRBV20-1
size: few
D: .
DNA: TGCAGTGCCCAGGCAATGCGGAATTCACCCCTCCACTTT
CDR3: CSAQAMRNSPLHF

J: TRBJ1-5
length: 14
V: TRBV20-1
size: many
D: .
DNA: TGCAGTGCTAGCCGCCCTCGCAGCAATCAGCCCCAGCATTTT
CDR3: CSASRPRSNQPQHF

J: TRBJ1-2
length: 13
V: TRBV10-3
size: many
D: TRBD1
DNA: TGTGCCATCAGTGGGACAGGGGACTATGGCTACACCTTC
CDR3: CAISGTGDYGYTF

J: TRBJ1-5
length: 14
V: TRBV28
size: many
D: .
DNA: TGTGCCAGCAGTTTAGGCAATCTCAATCAGCCCCAGCATTTT
CDR3: CASSLGNLNQPQHF

J: TRBJ2-3
length: 15
V: TRBV7-3
size: many
D: .
DNA: TGTGCCAGCAGCTTAGACGGGATGAGCACAGATACGCAGTATTTT
CDR3: CASSLDGMSTDTQYF

J: TRBJ2-1
length: 15
V: TRBV5-1
size: few
D: .
DNA: TGCGCCAGCAGCTTGGATGAGGGAGCTATCAATGAGCAGTTCTTC
CDR3: CASSLDEGAINEQFF

J: TRBJ2-2
length: 15
V: TRBV7-3
size: many
D: .
DNA: TGTGCCAGCAGCCCAACCGTCCAGGGGACCGGGGAGCTGTTTTTT
CDR3: CASSPTVQGTGELFF

J: TRBJ2-5
length: 11
V: TRBV5-6
size: many
D: .
DNA: TGTGCCAGCGGAGTTCGCGAGACCCAGTACTTC
CDR3: CASGVRETQYF

J: TRBJ2-1
length: 16
V: TRBV6-2/TRBV6-3
size: many
D: .
DNA: TGTGCCAGCAGTTCGGTCAACCCGGGACTTGATAATGAGCAGTTCTTC
CDR3: CASSSVNPGLDNEQFF

J: TRBJ2-2
length: 12
V: TRBV6-1
size: .
D: .
DNA: TGTGCCAGCAGAGGGACTGGCGGGGAGCTGTTTTTT
CDR3: CASRGTGGELFF

J: TRBJ2-3
length: 16
V: TRBV12-3/TRBV12-4
size: few
D: TRBD2
DNA: TGTGCCAGCGGGCAAACCGGAGCGGGAGTCAGAGATACGCAGTATTTT
CDR3: CASGQTGAGVRDTQYF

J: TRBJ1-1
length: 16
V: TRBV5-1
size: many
D: .
DNA: TGCGCCAGCAGCCTCTGGGGGGTTCCGGGAGACACTGAAGCTTTCTTT
CDR3: CASSLWGVPGDTEAFF

J: TRBJ1-1
length: 15
V: TRBV19
size: many
D: TRBD1
DNA: TGTGCCAGTAGTAAGGACAGGGGGCTTGGAACTGAAGCTTTCTTT
CDR3: CASSKDRGLGTEAFF

J: TRBJ2-5
length: 15
V: TRBV6-1
size: few
D: TRBD2
DNA: TGTGCCAGCAGACCCCCCGGGACTAGCGGGAGCCTGGAGTACTTC
CDR3: CASRPPGTSGSLEYF

J: TRBJ1-4
length: 17
V: TRBV6-2/TRBV6-3
size: many
D: .
DNA: TGTGCCAGCCGAGGTATCGGGGTCCTGAGGTGGAATGAAAAACTGTTTTTT
CDR3: CASRGIGVLRWNEKLFF

J: TRBJ2-2
length: 15
V: TRBV5-1
size: many
D: TRBD2
DNA: TGCGCCAGCAGCTTCGGACTAGCGGGACTCGGGGAGCTGTTTTTT
CDR3: CASSFGLAGLGELFF

J: TRBJ2-2
length: 15
V: TRBV19
size: few
D: TRBD2
DNA: TGTGCCAGTAGCCCCCGGGAGGGGCGGGCCGGGGAGCTGTTTTTT
CDR3: CASSPREGRAGELFF

J: TRBJ2-5
length: 15
V: TRBV12-3/TRBV12-4
size: many
D: .
DNA: TGTGCCAGCAGTTCTATAACCGGATCACGCGGGGCCCAGTACTTC
CDR3: CASSSITGSRGAQYF

J: TRBJ2-2
length: 15
V: TRBV30
size: .
D: TRBD2
DNA: TGTGCCTGGAGTCCAAATCTACTAGCGCCCGGGGAGCTGTTTTTT
CDR3: CAWSPNLLAPGELFF

J: TRBJ1-1
length: 17
V: TRBV5-1
size: few
D: .
DNA: TGCGCCAGCAGCGTCAATTGGGGTAGGGATTTCCGCACTGAAGCTTTCTTT
CDR3: CASSVNWGRDFRTEAFF

J: TRBJ1-2
length: 16
V: TRBV4-1
size: many
D: .
DNA: TGCGCCAGCAGCCAAGATAACCCAGTCGTAATTTATGGCTACACCTTC
CDR3: CASSQDNPVVIYGYTF